Below, 29 T cell receptor beta chains from the same sample are listed, as sequenced in a study of cytomegalovirus exposure and HLA in healthy donors. Both 60 Vbeta primers and 13 Jbeta primers went into the PCR. Only in-frame clones appear in the TCRdb table, and some are missing; sequencing was by immunoSEQ multiplex PCR. Of around 95,000 clones listed, about four fifths are singletons. The sequencing sample was made of PBMCs. The receptor source for this set is a female donor in good health and CMV-seropositive.

This chain links TRBV6-5 with TRBJ2-7, with a weak D call TRBD2 (5 bases). Germline V gives CDR1 MNHEY, CDR2 SVGAGI. The CDR3 covers 14 residues. With 2 bases removed from V and 7 bases from J, the gap between germline ends came to 15 bases. CDR3 protein: CASSYLATRGEQYF. The CDR3 DNA reads TGTGCCAGCAGTTACCTAGCCACACGTGGGGAGCAGTACTTC.

The chain employs TRBV2 and TRBJ2-2; D perhaps matches TRBD1 (5 bases). Germline V CDR1 and CDR2: SNHLY, FYNNEI. V lost 5 bases to trimming and J lost 2 bases, with 9 bases between them. The CDR3 sequence is 14 residues long. CDR3 coding DNA: TGTGCCAGCAGTACACAGGCTAACACCGGGGAGCTGTTTTTT. Its protein product is CASSTQANTGELFF.

The chain carries TRBV7-2 and TRBJ1-5, with D possibly matching TRBD1 (5 bases). This CDR3 has 14 amino acids. Germline CDR1 reads SGHTA; CDR2 reads FQGNSA. V lost 4 bases to trimming and J lost 6 bases, with 13 bases between them. The CDR3 spells CASSSPGFGQPQHF. As DNA, the CDR3 is TGTGCCAGCAGCTCACCAGGGTTTGGTCAGCCCCAGCATTTT. Drawing the rest from reference TRBV7-2 and TRBJ1-5, the complete variable domain is GAGVSQSPSNKVTEKGKDVELRCDPISGHTALYWYRQSLGQGLEFLIYFQGNSAPDKSGLPSDRFSAERTGGSVSTLTIQRTQQEDSAVYLCASSSPGFGQPQHFGDGTRLSIL.

CDR3 bases: TGTGCCAGCAGTGAATTAATGACGGGGGGGCTTAACACCGGGGAGCTGTTTTTT. It translates to CASSELMTGGLNTGELFF. The chain has TRBV25-1 and TRBJ2-2, with 8 bases lining up with TRBD2. The CDR3 loop spans 18 amino acids. CDR1 and CDR2 (germline): MGHDK, SYGVNS. After removal of 1 base from V and 2 bases from J, the junction contained 9 bases not matched to a gene.

In nucleotides, the CDR3 is TGCAGCGTATCGGGGCTAGCGGGTCCCGGGGAGCTGTTTTTT. Translating it yields CSVSGLAGPGELFF. The V and J genes are TRBV29-1 and TRBJ2-2; TRBD2 agrees at 8 bases. CDR3 length: 14 amino acids. The V segment lost 6 bases and the J segment 6 bases; nucleotides outside the gene matches: 9. Germline-derived CDR1 and CDR2 are SQVTM and ANQGSEA.

The CDR3 sequence is CASPGSSRSVYEQYF. CDR3 DNA: TGCGCCAGTCCAGGGTCCTCCCGGTCTGTCTACGAGCAGTACTTC. This chain connects TRBV10-1 to TRBJ2-7; D is perhaps TRBD1 (5 bases). CDR3 length: 15 residues. With 9 bases removed from V and 3 bases from J, the gap between germline ends came to 21 bases. Germline V gives CDR1 WNHNN, CDR2 SYGVQD (reference sequence).

This chain connects TRBV11-1 to TRBJ1-1; D possibly corresponds to TRBD1 (5 bases). CDR1 is SGHAT, CDR2 FQDESV, per germline (reference sequence). CDR3 size: 15 residues. The ends were cut back, 1 base at V and 4 bases at J, with 13 bases in the middle. CDR3 bases: TGTGCCAGCAGCTTAGATCCAGGGCAGAGCACTGAAGCTTTCTTT. This encodes CASSLDPGQSTEAFF.

This chain links TRBV11-2 with TRBJ1-1, with D maybe TRBD1 (6 bases). CDR1 and CDR2 (germline): SGHAT, FQNNGV. V dropped 5 bases and J dropped 0 bases, with 13 bases sitting between them. CDR3 length: 15 residues. The CDR3 bases are TGTGCCAGCAGCCTAATCAGGGGCATGAACACTGAAGCTTTCTTT. Translating gives CASSLIRGMNTEAFF.

This clone was counted a few times. The chain is built from TRBV27 and TRBJ1-1; D is ambiguous. This CDR3 has 16 amino acids. Germline-derived CDR1 and CDR2 are MNHEY and SMNVEV (reference sequence). With 3 bases removed from V and 5 bases from J, the gap between germline ends came to 19 bases. The CDR3 protein is CASSFLGRGKGTEAFF. CDR3 DNA: TGTGCCAGCAGTTTCCTAGGGCGAGGGAAGGGAACTGAAGCTTTCTTT.

The CDR3 reads CASNDDRVNTEAFF. DNA for the CDR3: TGTGCCAGTAACGACGACAGGGTGAACACTGAAGCTTTCTTT. The chain has TRBV19 and TRBJ1-1; 7 bases match TRBD1. With 7 bases clipped from V and 0 bases from J, the junction kept 5 bases outside the gene matches. Germline CDR1 LNHDA, CDR2 SQIVND (reference sequence). This CDR3 region has 14 residues.

This rearrangement joins TRBV28 to TRBJ2-7, with 7 bases lining up with TRBD1. Germline lookup yields CDR1 MDHEN and CDR2 SYDVKM. This CDR3 is 13 amino acids long. With V trimmed by 5 bases and J by 2 bases, 3 bases remained unmatched. The CDR3 bases are TGTGCCAGCAGTGAGGGACAGACCTACGAGCAGTACTTC. Amino acids: CASSEGQTYEQYF.

This chain links TRBV5-4 with TRBJ2-1; 10 bases align to TRBD2. The length of the CDR3 is 16 residues. Germline V CDR1 and CDR2: SGHNT, YYREEE (reference sequence). With V trimmed by 0 bases and J by 4 bases, 4 bases remained unmatched. In DNA, the CDR3 is TGTGCCAGCAGCTTGGCGCGGACTAGCGGTTACAATGAGCAGTTCTTC. Translating it yields CASSLARTSGYNEQFF.

The gene calls are TRBV4-1 and TRBJ2-5, with 8 bases aligning to TRBD2. Germline loops: CDR1 MGHRA, CDR2 YSYEKL. V dropped 4 bases and J dropped 5; count of bases not matched to a gene: 12. This CDR3 spans 16 amino acids. The DNA of the CDR3 is TGCGCCAGCAGCCCGGGGGGAGCGGGGGCGTCGGAGACCCAGTACTTC. Its translation is CASSPGGAGASETQYF.

The chain is built from TRBV6-4 and TRBJ2-7, with 11 bases lining up with TRBD1. Germline V CDR1 and CDR2: MRHNA, SNTAGT. Losses at the gene ends were 3 bases for V and 6 bases for J; bases not matched to a gene: 1. The CDR3 spans 13 residues. CDR3 region: CASSEGQGAEQYF. DNA of the CDR3: TGTGCCAGCAGTGAAGGACAGGGGGCCGAGCAGTACTTC.

The chain recombines TRBV5-1 with TRBJ2-1; TRBD2 matches 9 bases. Germline lookup yields CDR1 SGHRS and CDR2 YFSETQ. The CDR3 sequence is 15 residues long. V trimming: 1 base; J trimming: 2 bases; junction bases outside the gene matches: 1. The CDR3 DNA reads as TGCGCCAGCAGCTTGTCTAGCGGGGCCTACAATGAGCAGTTCTTC. Its translation: CASSLSSGAYNEQFF.

The rearrangement uses TRBV10-3 and TRBJ2-7, with D possibly TRBD1 on 5 matching bases. In germline, CDR1 is ENHRY, CDR2 SYGVKD. This CDR3 has 16 residues. Trimming removed 0 bases at V and 1 base at J, with 13 bases between. This chain's CDR3 is CAISESVQGGSYEQYF. In DNA form, the CDR3 reads TGTGCCATCAGTGAGTCCGTCCAGGGTGGATCCTACGAGCAGTACTTC.

The chain is built from TRBV23-1 and TRBJ1-2; no reliable D call. TRBV23-1 is labeled an ORF, and its function is uncertain. The CDR3 contains 13 residues. The ends were cut back, 5 bases at V and 1 base at J, with 8 bases in the middle. The chain's CDR3 is CASSKAGNYGYTF. The CDR3 bases are TGCGCCAGCAGTAAAGCCGGTAACTATGGCTACACCTTC.

This chain connects TRBV28 to TRBJ1-5; 8 bases are shared with TRBD1. This CDR3 is built from 15 residues. Trimming took 6 bases from V and 3 from J; bases not matched to a gene: 7. CDR1 is MDHEN and CDR2 is SYDVKM in the germline V gene. The CDR3 loop reads CASRPTGGLNQPQHF. CDR3 bases: TGTGCCAGCAGACCCACAGGGGGTCTCAATCAGCCCCAGCATTTT.

This chain links TRBV10-3 with TRBJ2-7, with TRBD2 identical over 11 bases. From germline, CDR1 is ENHRY and CDR2 SYGVKD. The CDR3 is 15 amino acids. Germline trimming cut 2 bases from V and 2 bases from J; bases unmatched to any gene: 2. CDR3 bases: TGTGCCATCAGTGAGACTAGCGGGAGACCCTACGAGCAGTACTTC. This codes for CAISETSGRPYEQYF.

V gene TRBV2 combines with J gene TRBJ2-5; tentative D call: TRBD1 (6 bases). The end of the DNA fits TRBJ2-7 better, so the J call may be wrong. The CDR3 consists of 14 residues. In germline, CDR1 is SNHLY, CDR2 FYNNEI. Here the CDR3 reads CASSEQGPTYEQYF. CDR3 bases: TGTGCCAGCAGTGAGCAGGGGCCTACCTACGAGCAGTACTTC.

This clone has just a few counts. The chain joins TRBV5-1 to TRBJ2-7; D perhaps matches TRBD2 (6 bases). The germline V gene has CDR1 SGHRS and CDR2 YFSETQ. The V end was cut by 0 bases, the J end by 0 bases, with 13 bases between. The CDR3 is 16 amino acids. The CDR3 spells CASSLAGDSRSYEQYF. In DNA form, the CDR3 reads TGCGCCAGCAGCTTGGCCGGGGACTCTCGCTCCTACGAGCAGTACTTC. Based on the CDR3 plus reference TRBV5-1 and TRBJ2-7, the full variable domain is KAGVTQTPRYLIKTRGQQVTLSCSPISGHRSVSWYQQTPGQGLQFLFEYFSETQRNKGNFPGRFSGRQFSNSRSEMNVSTLELGDSALYLCASSLAGDSRSYEQYFGPGTRLTVT.

This chain uses TRBV2 with TRBJ1-4, with 7 bases that match TRBD1. Germline trimming cut 4 bases from V and 0 bases from J; bases unmatched to any gene: 2. Germline V gives CDR1 SNHLY, CDR2 FYNNEI. The CDR3 is 15 residues long. CDR3 sequence (DNA): TGTGCCAGCAGTGGGGACAGAACAACTAATGAAAAACTGTTTTTT. It encodes CASSGDRTTNEKLFF. The entire variable domain, with the rest obtained from reference TRBV2 and TRBJ1-4, is as follows: EPEVTQTPSHQVTQMGQEVILRCVPISNHLYFYWYRQILGQKVEFLVSFYNNEISEKSEIFDDQFSVERPDGSNFTLKIRSTKLEDSAMYFCASSGDRTTNEKLFFGSGTQLSVL.

This chain connects TRBV2 to TRBJ1-2, with 7 bases aligning to TRBD1. Unmatched junction bases numbered 0, after V lost 4 bases and J lost 4 bases. The CDR3 runs 12 residues. Germline assignment: CDR1 SNHLY and CDR2 FYNNEI. This CDR3 reads CASSGDSYGYTF. The DNA for the CDR3 is TGTGCCAGCAGTGGGGACAGCTATGGCTACACCTTC.

The V gene is TRBV7-2, the J gene TRBJ1-1; possibly TRBD1 for D (6 bases). There are 15 residues in the CDR3. V lost 2 bases and J 1 base, leaving 11 bases between the germline ends. Germline assignment: CDR1 SGHTA and CDR2 FQGNSA. CDR3 protein: CASSLSGQTNTEAFF. The CDR3 DNA reads TGTGCCAGCAGCTTATCTGGACAGACGAACACTGAAGCTTTCTTT. The full variable domain, with the rest looked up from reference TRBV7-2 and TRBJ1-1, is GAGVSQSPSNKVTEKGKDVELRCDPISGHTALYWYRQSLGQGLEFLIYFQGNSAPDKSGLPSDRFSAERTGGSVSTLTIQRTQQEDSAVYLCASSLSGQTNTEAFFGQGTRLTVV.

J is TRBJ1-5 and V is TRBV6-1; D is perhaps TRBD1 (5 bases). This CDR3 comprises 17 residues. V lost 4 bases, J lost 2 bases, and 18 bases lay in between. The V gene's germline CDR1 is MNHNS and CDR2 SASEGT. The CDR3 loop reads CASSVGGRNLGNQPQHF. CDR3 nucleotides: TGTGCCAGCAGTGTGGGGGGACGGAATTTAGGCAATCAGCCCCAGCATTTT.

The CDR3 protein is CASSVGLNYEQYF. The CDR3 nucleotides are TGTGCCAGCAGCGTAGGTTTAAACTACGAGCAGTACTTC. This rearrangement joins TRBV9 to TRBJ2-7; unclear D gene. V lost 0 bases to trimming and J lost 3 bases, with 7 bases between them. The CDR3 is made up of 13 amino acids. Germline CDR1 is SGDLS and CDR2 is YYNGEE.

This chain links TRBV21-1 with TRBJ2-1; the table's D call, TRBD1, has no DNA check behind it. TRBV21-1 is designated a pseudogene. The CDR3 contains 11 residues. CDR3 nucleotide sequence: TGTGCCAGCAGCAAAGCCAGGATTCGGTTCTTC. This encodes CASSKARIRFF.

V and J are TRBV5-1 and TRBJ1-3; D ambiguous. The germline gives CDR1 SGHRS, CDR2 YFSETQ. The CDR3 runs 14 residues. Trimming cost V 4 bases and J 0 bases, with 8 bases left between them. CDR3 amino acids: CASSPTRSGNTIYF. The CDR3 bases are TGCGCCAGCAGCCCGACTCGCTCTGGAAACACCATATATTTT.

The genes are TRBV5-1 and TRBJ2-7; TRBD2 agrees at 8 bases. The trim removed 4 bases at V and 7 bases at J, leaving 7 bases unmatched. Germline CDR1 is SGHRS and CDR2 is YFSETQ. This CDR3 is 13 amino acids long. This CDR3 reads CASSPGLAGEQYF. As DNA, the CDR3 is TGCGCCAGCAGCCCCGGACTAGCAGGAGAGCAGTACTTC.